This T cell receptor (beta chain) was captured by sequencing in a study of early T cells in non-severe SARS-CoV-2 infection. About the study: Chains were not paired, and sequencing was done on bulk RNA from unsorted whole blood.

The V segment lost 6 bases and the J segment 6 bases; nucleotides outside the gene matches: 10. The CDR3 runs 15 residues. Notes on the study in general: The study's VDJdb matching favored anti-spike CD8 responses and missed private and CD4 specificities.

Remarks on this clonotype: Its antigen is still unknown.

Unique molecular identifiers tagged individual cDNA molecules. TCRdb reprocessed the 5' RACE reads via MiXCR and lists one record per CDR3 protein. The sample lists 84,000 or so distinct CDR3 sequences, 11% to 15% occurring once. The sample taken for sequencing was whole blood. This sequence originates from an adult who was a healthcare worker with PCR-confirmed SARS-CoV-2 infection or an uninfected control (not recorded which). The chain carries TRBV12-3 or TRBV12-4 and TRBJ1-5; TRBD1 agrees at 8 bases. CDR3 amino acids: CASRLGQGYGQPQHF. The DNA of the CDR3 is TGTGCCAGCAGACTCGGACAGGGTTATGGTCAGCCCCAGCATTTT.